The rows below give T cell receptor beta chains drawn from one sample of a study of blood T cell repertoires in COVID-19. Using immunoSEQ multiplex PCR, the repertoire was profiled, and TCRdb retains in-frame clones only, with some absent. The table has around 250,000 clones, 80% to 85% seen once. The specimen was peripheral blood. The receptors originated from a man aged 50 to 60 with active or convalescent COVID-19. CDR3s include the opening cysteine and the closing phenylalanine or tryptophan. D genes are given only for firm matches. Clone size appears in some rows only: once, few, many, or a class for an expanded clone.

V	J	length	size	D	DNA	CDR3
TRBV5-4	TRBJ1-2	14	NA	NA	TGTGCCAGCAGCCCCGAGTGGGTGAGGGATGGCTACACCTTC	CASSPEWVRDGYTF
TRBV6-2/TRBV6-3	TRBJ2-1	12	NA	TRBD2	TGTGCCAGCAGCCCGGGGGGGGATGAGCAGTTCTTC	CASSPGGDEQFF
TRBV4-2	TRBJ1-2	13	NA	NA	TGTGCCAGCAGCCCTCGACAGGAGGATGGCTACACCTTC	CASSPRQEDGYTF
TRBV29-1	TRBJ2-3	13	NA	NA	TGCAGCCAAAACTCCCAGGGGGACTATACGCAGTATTTT	CSQNSQGDYTQYF
TRBV3-1/TRBV3-2	TRBJ1-1	14	NA	TRBD1	TGTGCCAGCAGAGCCGGGACAGGGAACACTGAAGCTTTCTTT	CASRAGTGNTEAFF
TRBV19	TRBJ1-2	13	NA	TRBD1	TGTGCCAGTACCCAGGACAGGGGGCATGGCTACACCTTC	CASTQDRGHGYTF
TRBV30	TRBJ1-2	13	NA	NA	TGTGCCTGGAGTGGGGGCGGCGACTATGGCTACACCTTC	CAWSGGGDYGYTF
TRBV19	TRBJ1-2	16	few	NA	TGTGCCAGTAGTAGGACCGGGGGAAGAGTATGGTATGGCTACACCTTC	CASSRTGGRVWYGYTF
TRBV27	TRBJ1-1	15	NA	NA	TGTGCCAGCAGTCCAAGGGGGGGACCGAACACTGAAGCTTTCTTT	CASSPRGGPNTEAFF
TRBV5-8	TRBJ1-5	18	NA	TRBD1	TGTGCCAGCAGCGAGTTCCGGGACAGGGAAGGGAGCAATCAGCCCCAGCATTTT	CASSEFRDREGSNQPQHF
TRBV6-6	TRBJ2-7	17	NA	TRBD1	TGTGCCAGCAGTCCCGACAGGGCCCGTTCTAGGCCCCCTGAGCAGTACTTC	CASSPDRARSRPPEQYF
TRBV19	TRBJ1-5	15	NA	TRBD1	TGTGCCAGTGATACGGGACAGAATAGCAATCAGCCCCAGCATTTT	CASDTGQNSNQPQHF
TRBV4-2	TRBJ1-1	13	few	NA	TGTGCCAGTGCCACGACACTGAACACTGAAGCTTTCTTT	CASATTLNTEAFF
TRBV27	TRBJ1-6	14	NA	NA	TGTGCCAGCACCTTTGGGCGCAGAAATTCACCCCTCCACTTT	CASTFGRRNSPLHF
TRBV5-4	TRBJ1-2	15	NA	TRBD1	TGTGCCAGCAGCGGAGGACAGGGGGTTAACTATGGCTACACCTTC	CASSGGQGVNYGYTF
TRBV6-6	TRBJ2-5	13	once	TRBD1	TGTGCCAGCAGGGGACAGGGCCAAGAGACCCAGTACTTC	CASRGQGQETQYF
TRBV5-4	TRBJ2-5	14	NA	NA	TGTGCCAGCAGTGTTGGGGGGAAGGGAGAGACCCAGTACTTC	CASSVGGKGETQYF
TRBV5-1	TRBJ2-1	15	NA	TRBD1	TGCGCCAGCAGCCCAGACAGGGGGTCGGACAATGAGCAGTTCTTC	CASSPDRGSDNEQFF
TRBV5-5	TRBJ1-5	15	NA	NA	TGTGCCAGCAGCTTTGACAGTTATAGCAATCAGCCCCAGCATTTT	CASSFDSYSNQPQHF
TRBV7-8	TRBJ2-7	15	NA	TRBD1	TGTGCCAGCAGCCAAACGACAGGGTCGGGGTACGAGCAGTACTTC	CASSQTTGSGYEQYF
TRBV11-2	TRBJ1-1	16	NA	TRBD1	TGTGCCAGCAGCTTACGGACAGGGGGTGGGAACACTGAAGCTTTCTTT	CASSLRTGGGNTEAFF
TRBV9	TRBJ1-5	14	NA	TRBD1	TGTGCCAGCAGCGTAGGACAGGGGAATCAGCCCCAGCATTTT	CASSVGQGNQPQHF
TRBV7-8	TRBJ2-7	12	NA	NA	TGTGCCAGCAGTTTAGACAGGCGGGAGCAGTACTTC	CASSLDRREQYF
TRBV3-1/TRBV3-2	TRBJ2-7	14	NA	TRBD1	TGTGCCAGCAAGGGGACAGGGGGAGGCTACGAGCAGTACTTC	CASKGTGGGYEQYF